The 7 T cell receptor beta chains presented below share a single source sample, sequenced in a study of blood T cell repertoires in COVID-19 (dated by TCRdb to 2019 to 2021). The library was built by means of the immunoSEQ multiplex PCR assay. TCRdb took this table from immuneACCESS and kept in-frame rearrangements with V and J called. Such tables lack part of the clones; where checked against another copy, unresolved V genes explain under half of the gap, and the rest is unexplained. Recorded for this sample are some 320,000 clones; approximately 88% of them occurred a single time. Approximately 6.6% of the sample is taken by the ten largest. Input material: peripheral blood. The receptor source for this set is a woman aged 25 to 39 who had recovered from COVID-19.

The J gene is TRBJ1-1, the V gene TRBV4-1; 9 bases are a match to TRBD1. The trim removed 4 bases at V and 7 bases at J, leaving 10 bases unmatched. The germline CDR1 and CDR2 sequences are MGHRA and YSYEKL. This CDR3 has 15 amino acids. The CDR3 bases are TGCGCCAGCAGCCTGCCGGACAGGGGAATTGGTGAAGCTTTCTTT. This sequence encodes CASSLPDRGIGEAFF.

This sequence joins TRBV5-1 and TRBJ2-7, with 10 bases aligning to TRBD1. Per germline, CDR1 SGHRS and CDR2 YFSETQ. The V gene end was trimmed by 0 bases and the J gene end by 0 bases; junction bases not matched to a gene: 3. There are 16 residues in the CDR3. The CDR3 coding sequence is TGCGCCAGCAGCTTGGGGACAGGGGGGTTCTCCTACGAGCAGTACTTC. It yields the protein CASSLGTGGFSYEQYF.

This sequence joins TRBV5-1 and TRBJ1-2; 7 positions match TRBD1. Germline trimming cut 4 bases from V and 5 bases from J; bases unmatched to any gene: 11. The CDR3 consists of 15 residues. The V gene's germline CDR1 is SGHRS and CDR2 YFSETQ. The CDR3 DNA reads as TGCGCCAGCAGCACCGCAGCAGGGGGTGGGTATGGCTACACCTTC. It specifies CASSTAAGGGYGYTF.

In nucleotides, the CDR3 is TGTGCCAGCAGCTTGGTAGGAGGGGCGGACACAGATACGCAGTATTTT. As protein: CASSLVGGADTDTQYF. This chain uses TRBV7-9 with TRBJ2-3; D may be TRBD2 (6 bases). The germline V gene encodes CDR1 SEHNR and CDR2 FQNEAQ (reference sequence). V shed 3 bases and J shed 2 bases, with 15 bases lying between them. This CDR3 has 16 amino acids.

J is TRBJ2-3 and V is TRBV5-6; 12 bases agree with TRBD2. J gave up 3 bases and V 4 bases, and 12 bases lay outside the gene matches. Germline V gene data show CDR1 as SGHDT and CDR2 as YYEEEE. This CDR3 spans 18 amino acids. The CDR3 DNA sequence: TGTGCCAGCAGCCTACCTAGCGGGGGGGCCCGTTCGACAGATACGCAGTATTTT. Its protein is CASSLPSGGARSTDTQYF.

The V call is TRBV5-4, the J call TRBJ1-1, with D tentatively TRBD1 (6 bases). The germline V and J ends were trimmed by 2 bases and 3 bases, with 23 bases remaining between them. Germline assignment: CDR1 SGHNT and CDR2 YYREEE (reference sequence). This CDR3 has 18 amino acids. CDR3 residues: CASSFFPRLTGRDTEAFF. CDR3 DNA sequence: TGTGCCAGCAGCTTCTTCCCCCGGCTCACAGGGCGGGACACTGAAGCTTTCTTT.

The chain carries TRBV6-6 and TRBJ2-2; TRBD1 matches 7 bases. Germline V gene lookup returns CDR1 MNHNY and CDR2 SVGAGI (reference sequence). The CDR3 runs 15 residues. The V and J ends lost 6 bases and 1 base, in that order; junction bases with no gene match: 5. The CDR3 DNA sequence: TGTGCCAGCAGAGGGACAGAGGGGAACACCGGGGAGCTGTTTTTT. Its translation is CASRGTEGNTGELFF.